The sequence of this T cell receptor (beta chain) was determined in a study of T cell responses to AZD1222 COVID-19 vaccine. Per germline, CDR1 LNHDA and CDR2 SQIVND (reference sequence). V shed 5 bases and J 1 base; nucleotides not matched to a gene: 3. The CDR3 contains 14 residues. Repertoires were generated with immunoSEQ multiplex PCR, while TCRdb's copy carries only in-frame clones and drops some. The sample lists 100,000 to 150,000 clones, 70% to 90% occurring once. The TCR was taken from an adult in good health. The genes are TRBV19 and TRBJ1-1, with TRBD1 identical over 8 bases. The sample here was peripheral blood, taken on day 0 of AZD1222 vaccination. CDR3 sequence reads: CASSAGQENTEAFF. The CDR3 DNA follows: TGTGCCAGTAGTGCGGGACAGGAGAACACTGAAGCTTTCTTT.